A selection of T cell receptor beta chains follows, all from one sample in a study of T cells in Graves' hyperthyroidism and ophthalmopathy. TCRdb passed the multiplex PCR reads through MiXCR, listing each CDR3 protein once. The data show about 360,000 distinct CDR3 sequences, approximately 13% seen once. Sequenced material: blood. These receptor sequences come from a woman under 30 with Graves' hyperthyroidism. CDR3s include the opening cysteine and the closing phenylalanine or tryptophan. Fields, in order: V gene, CDR3 protein.

V gene: TRBV20-1; CDR3 protein: CSASRQPGGDHEKLFF
V gene: TRBV5-6; CDR3 protein: CASSLVGAGNSPLHF
V gene: TRBV20-1; CDR3 protein: CSAGRRGEKLFF
V gene: TRBV12-3/TRBV12-4; CDR3 protein: CASSLSVGAAGELFF
V gene: TRBV5-1; CDR3 protein: CASSFRGAGNTIYF
V gene: TRBV6-1; CDR3 protein: CASSLLGLAGYEQYF
V gene: TRBV24-1; CDR3 protein: CATSDPDRGNQPQHF
V gene: TRBV29-1; CDR3 protein: CSGRTGGEKLFF
V gene: TRBV30; CDR3 protein: CAWSTDTLPSYNEQFF
V gene: TRBV12-3/TRBV12-4; CDR3 protein: CASSGLAGARDTQYF
V gene: TRBV5-1; CDR3 protein: CASSYSGRAEYEQYF
V gene: TRBV27; CDR3 protein: CASSIDRGSNNEQFF
V gene: TRBV2; CDR3 protein: CASGQGVPDTQYF
V gene: TRBV5-1; CDR3 protein: CASSPLGPPREPPQNIQYF
V gene: TRBV4-2; CDR3 protein: CASSQETGSRGYTF
V gene: TRBV7-2; CDR3 protein: CASSLLGTATYEQYF
V gene: TRBV4-1; CDR3 protein: CASSPTTMIYTF
V gene: TRBV25-1; CDR3 protein: CASSEDNYGYTF
V gene: TRBV5-1; CDR3 protein: CASSLDSTDTQYF
V gene: TRBV11-3; CDR3 protein: CASSLGLHNEQFF
V gene: TRBV20-1; CDR3 protein: CSAKPVGGYTF
V gene: TRBV10-2; CDR3 protein: CATLTEGGPGELFF
V gene: TRBV6-1; CDR3 protein: CATSEAFF
V gene: TRBV18; CDR3 protein: CASSPWTGNAIYF
V gene: TRBV20-1; CDR3 protein: CSARDNQGKGNQPQHF
V gene: TRBV4-2; CDR3 protein: CASSLRGSGAITDTQYF
V gene: TRBV19; CDR3 protein: CASSMGQGAFGYTF
V gene: TRBV28; CDR3 protein: CASSTKGSYTF
V gene: TRBV11-2; CDR3 protein: CASSFMRSSYEQYF
V gene: TRBV11-2; CDR3 protein: CASSLDSVGAPYGYTF
V gene: TRBV28; CDR3 protein: CASSLYWRGPIPGANVLTF
V gene: TRBV5-4; CDR3 protein: CASRLAGGSGTDTQYF
V gene: TRBV12-3/TRBV12-4; CDR3 protein: CASSLGGAQNEKLFF
V gene: TRBV20-1; CDR3 protein: CSAFINGRIEAFF
V gene: TRBV15; CDR3 protein: CATSSRIAANTGELFF
V gene: TRBV14; CDR3 protein: CASSQLGSYEQYF
V gene: TRBV20-1; CDR3 protein: CSARGTSGGSMWREQYF
V gene: TRBV6-1; CDR3 protein: CASSAYRGSSYEQYF
V gene: TRBV24-1; CDR3 protein: CATSVGRDTEAFF
V gene: TRBV19; CDR3 protein: CAAGTGIYEQYF
V gene: TRBV7-2; CDR3 protein: CASSKWPSRAGPTDTQYF
V gene: TRBV6-2/TRBV6-3; CDR3 protein: CASSYSDREHSPLHF
V gene: TRBV7-2; CDR3 protein: CASSLSTANTEAFF
V gene: TRBV15; CDR3 protein: CATSTPALRGNTIYF
V gene: TRBV15; CDR3 protein: CATSRAMTGTYTDTQYF
V gene: TRBV18; CDR3 protein: CASSPREFETQYF
V gene: TRBV9; CDR3 protein: CASSVVGGNTGELFF
V gene: TRBV6-2/TRBV6-3; CDR3 protein: CASSYRGAGGSAFF
V gene: TRBV19; CDR3 protein: CASSIGMQGSYTDTQYF
V gene: TRBV4-3; CDR3 protein: CASSQDLSGQYTDTQYF
V gene: TRBV4-2; CDR3 protein: CASSQTEGDQETQYF
V gene: TRBV12-5; CDR3 protein: CASGLVLAGLAGGGNYNEQFF
V gene: TRBV5-1; CDR3 protein: CASSSGQWGGYGYTF
V gene: TRBV5-1; CDR3 protein: CASSPWGSSSYEQYF
V gene: TRBV6-1; CDR3 protein: CASKEKTSSNQPQHF
V gene: TRBV10-1; CDR3 protein: CASSTTVRSPGYTF
V gene: TRBV11-2; CDR3 protein: CASSLAPNYEQYF
V gene: TRBV12-3/TRBV12-4; CDR3 protein: CASSLMASNHNEQFF
V gene: TRBV5-4; CDR3 protein: CASSPRTGGMNTEAFF